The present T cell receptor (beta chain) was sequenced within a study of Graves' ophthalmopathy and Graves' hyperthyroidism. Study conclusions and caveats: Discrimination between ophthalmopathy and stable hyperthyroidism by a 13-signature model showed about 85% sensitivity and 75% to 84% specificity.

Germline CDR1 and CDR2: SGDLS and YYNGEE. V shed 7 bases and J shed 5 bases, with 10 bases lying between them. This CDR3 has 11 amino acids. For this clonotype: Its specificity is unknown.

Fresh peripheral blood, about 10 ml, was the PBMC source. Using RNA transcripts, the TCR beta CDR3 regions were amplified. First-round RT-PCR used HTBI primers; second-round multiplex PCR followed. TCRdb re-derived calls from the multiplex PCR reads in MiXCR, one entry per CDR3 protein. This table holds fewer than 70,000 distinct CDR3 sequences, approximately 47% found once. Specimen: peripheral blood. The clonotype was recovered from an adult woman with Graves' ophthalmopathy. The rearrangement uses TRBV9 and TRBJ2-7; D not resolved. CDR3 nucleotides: TGTGCCAGCGTAGTGGACCACGAGCAGTACTTC. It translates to CASVVDHEQYF.